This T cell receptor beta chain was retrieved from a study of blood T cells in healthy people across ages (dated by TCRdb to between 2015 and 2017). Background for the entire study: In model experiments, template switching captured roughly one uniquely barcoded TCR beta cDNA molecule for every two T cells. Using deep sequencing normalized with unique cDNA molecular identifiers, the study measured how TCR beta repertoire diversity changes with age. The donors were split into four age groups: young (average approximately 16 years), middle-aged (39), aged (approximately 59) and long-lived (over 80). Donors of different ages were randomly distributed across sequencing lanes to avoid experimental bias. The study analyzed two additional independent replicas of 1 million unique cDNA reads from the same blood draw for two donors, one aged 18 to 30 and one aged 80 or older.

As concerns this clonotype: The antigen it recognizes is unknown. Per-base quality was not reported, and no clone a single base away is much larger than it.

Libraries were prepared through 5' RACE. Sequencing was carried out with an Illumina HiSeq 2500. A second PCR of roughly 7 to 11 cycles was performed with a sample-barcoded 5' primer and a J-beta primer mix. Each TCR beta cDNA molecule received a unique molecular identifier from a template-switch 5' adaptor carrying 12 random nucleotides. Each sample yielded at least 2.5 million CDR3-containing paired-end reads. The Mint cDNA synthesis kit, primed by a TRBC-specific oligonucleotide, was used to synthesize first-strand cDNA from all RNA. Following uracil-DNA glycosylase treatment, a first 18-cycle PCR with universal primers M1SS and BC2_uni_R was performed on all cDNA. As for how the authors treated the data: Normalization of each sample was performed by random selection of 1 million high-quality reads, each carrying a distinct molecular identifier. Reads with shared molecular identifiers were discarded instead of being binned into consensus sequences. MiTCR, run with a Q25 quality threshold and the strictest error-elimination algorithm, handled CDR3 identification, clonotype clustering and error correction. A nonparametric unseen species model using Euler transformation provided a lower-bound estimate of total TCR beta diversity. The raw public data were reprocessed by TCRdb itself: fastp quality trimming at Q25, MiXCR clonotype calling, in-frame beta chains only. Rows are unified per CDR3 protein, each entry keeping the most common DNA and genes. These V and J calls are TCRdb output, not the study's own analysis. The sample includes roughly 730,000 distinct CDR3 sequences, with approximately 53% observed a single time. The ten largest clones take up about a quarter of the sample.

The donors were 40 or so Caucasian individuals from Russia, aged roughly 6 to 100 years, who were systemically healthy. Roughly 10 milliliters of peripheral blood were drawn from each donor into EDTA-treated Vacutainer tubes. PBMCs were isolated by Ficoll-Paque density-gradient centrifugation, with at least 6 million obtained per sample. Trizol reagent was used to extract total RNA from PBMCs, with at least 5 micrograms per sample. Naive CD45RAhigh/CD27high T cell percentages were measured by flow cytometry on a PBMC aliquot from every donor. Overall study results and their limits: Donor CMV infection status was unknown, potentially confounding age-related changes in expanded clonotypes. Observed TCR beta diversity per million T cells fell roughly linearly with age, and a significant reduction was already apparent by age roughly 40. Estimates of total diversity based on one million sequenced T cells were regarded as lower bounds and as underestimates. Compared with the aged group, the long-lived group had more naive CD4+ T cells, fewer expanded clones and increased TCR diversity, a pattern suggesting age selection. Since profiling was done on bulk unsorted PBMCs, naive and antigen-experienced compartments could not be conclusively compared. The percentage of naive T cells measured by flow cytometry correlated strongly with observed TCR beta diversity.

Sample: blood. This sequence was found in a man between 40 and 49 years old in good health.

The DNA is TGTGCCAGCAGCGCGGCCAGAGGGGTCTACGAGCAGTACTTC. Translated, it reads CASSAARGVYEQYF. The chain joins TRBV7-2 to TRBJ2-7; the D gene assignment is perhaps TRBD1 or TRBD2, with each matching 5 bases. The CDR3 covers 14 residues, taking in both the cysteine and the phenylalanine. Only the CDR3 DNA stays, 42 bases, in frame from base 1. CDR1 and CDR2 are read off the germline V gene as SGHTA and FQGNSA. The junction shows trimming of 5 bases on V and 3 bases on J, plus 14 bases between the germline ends.